These 2 T cell receptor beta chains were sequenced from one sample in a study of T cells in Graves' hyperthyroidism and ophthalmopathy. The source material, RNA transcripts, was used to amplify TCR beta CDR3 regions. First-round RT-PCR with HTBI primers amplified the TCR CDR3 region. TCRdb recomputed calls from the multiplex PCR reads with MiXCR, one row per CDR3 protein. This sample has 95,000 to 110,000 distinct CDR3 sequences, with less than 55% found just once. The sequenced sample consisted of blood. The receptors were sampled from a man aged 40-49 years with Graves' hyperthyroidism.

The table lists this clonotype with many counts. V usage is TRBV7-6 and J usage is TRBJ2-3; D is undetermined. This CDR3 has 15 residues. V gave up 5 bases and J gave up 0 bases, with 12 bases separating them. Looked up from germline, CDR1 is SGHVS and CDR2 is FNYEAQ. This chain's CDR3 is CASSPSRFSTDTQYF. The CDR3 DNA reads as TGTGCCAGCAGCCCATCCCGATTTAGCACAGATACGCAGTATTTT.

V usage is TRBV7-9 and J usage is TRBJ1-3; TRBD1 matches at 7 bases. V lost 6 bases and J lost 3; bases outside the gene matches: 11. CDR1 is SEHNR, CDR2 FQNEAQ, per germline (reference sequence). The CDR3 contains 16 residues. The CDR3 protein is CASSLGTVDVGNTIYF. The CDR3, as DNA: TGTGCCAGCAGTCTCGGGACAGTCGATGTTGGAAACACCATATATTTT. Based on the CDR3 plus reference TRBV7-9 and TRBJ1-3, the full variable domain is DTGVSQNPRHKITKRGQNVTFRCDPISEHNRLYWYRQTLGQGPEFLTYFQNEAQLEKSRLLSDRFSAERPKGSFSTLEIQRTEQGDSAMYLCASSLGTVDVGNTIYFGEGSWLTVV.